A single sample gave rise to the 7 T cell receptor beta chains below, sequenced in a study of post-analysis software for immune sequencing data. Findings of the study overall: Roughly 5 TRBV segments, TRBV5-6, TRBV5-1 and TRBV20-1 among them, were found more frequent in patients than controls.

Antigen specificity for these receptors is unknown. Built from TCR beta cDNA, the libraries had unique molecular identifiers in them. One entry per CDR3 protein, called by TCRdb with MiXCR from the PCR reads. The sample has 650,000 to 900,000 distinct CDR3 sequences, under 60% seen once; the top ten hold 4.9%. The sequencing input was blood. The origin of the receptors is a girl under 18 with multiple sclerosis.

V usage is TRBV12-3 or TRBV12-4 and J usage is TRBJ2-6; 10 nucleotides align to TRBD1. This CDR3 region has 20 residues. The J segment lost 4 bases and the V segment lost 0 bases, leaving 12 bases of the junction unmatched. The CDR3 bases are TGTGCCAGCAGTTTAGCCCCCGGGACAGGGGTCCTGGGGGGGGCCAACGTCCTGACTTTC. It translates to CASSLAPGTGVLGGANVLTF.

This rearrangement joins TRBV20-1 to TRBJ2-1; 9 bases agree with TRBD2. CDR3 length equals 16 residues. CDR1 is DFQATT, CDR2 SNEGSKA, per germline (reference sequence). V trimming: 1 base; J trimming: 6 bases; junction bases outside the gene matches: 10. The CDR3 sequence is CSARGRAGGLLNEQFF. CDR3 coding DNA: TGCAGTGCTAGAGGTCGAGCGGGGGGATTGCTCAATGAGCAGTTCTTC.

This clonotype was detected a few times. V and J are TRBV29-1 and TRBJ2-7; D may be TRBD1 (6 bases). This CDR3 comprises 13 residues. Germline V lookup: CDR1 SQVTM, CDR2 ANQGSEA. The V end was cut by 6 bases, the J end by 6 bases, with 18 bases between. In DNA form, the CDR3 reads TGCAGCGTGAGGGGGACGGCTCGCTCCGAGCAGTACTTC. Translation gives CSVRGTARSEQYF.

This clonotype was seen only a few times. This chain uses TRBV6-5 with TRBJ2-3, with D maybe TRBD1 (5 bases). The CDR3 consists of 16 residues. The V end lost 0 bases, the J end lost 2 bases, and 12 bases lay between the germline ends. The germline CDR1 and CDR2 sequences are MNHEY and SVGAGI. The CDR3: CASSYSFGRVTDTQYF. The CDR3 DNA reads TGTGCCAGCAGTTACTCATTCGGCAGGGTCACAGATACGCAGTATTTT.

This clonotype was counted once. This sequence joins TRBV9 and TRBJ2-2; D is unresolved. The CDR3 consists of 15 residues. Germline V gene sequence: CDR1 SGDLS, CDR2 YYNGEE. The V gene lost 1 base and the J gene lost 5 bases, with 12 bases spanning the gap. The CDR3 DNA reads as TGTGCCAGCAGCGTACAACAGCGTGGGACCGGGGAGCTGTTTTTT. It is translated as CASSVQQRGTGELFF.

The chain recombines TRBV11-2 with TRBJ2-2, with a possible D match to TRBD2 (5 bases). The V gene's germline CDR1 is SGHAT and CDR2 FQNNGV. Trimming shortened V by 4 bases and J by 6 bases, and 15 bases separated the two germline ends. This CDR3 has 15 residues. Written as DNA, the CDR3 is TGTGCCAGCAGCTCTCTCCGATGGGGAGCCGGGGAGCTGTTTTTT. It is translated as CASSSLRWGAGELFF.

On this clonotype itself: The junction departs from the called germline gene at one end, perhaps through a read error. The rearrangement links TRBV12-3 or TRBV12-4 to TRBJ1-2; TRBD1 is a possible D gene (5 bases). The CDR3 is 15 amino acids. CDR3 sequence (DNA): TGCGCCAGCACCATGGGGCCAGATAATAACTATGGCTACACCTTC. Protein product: CASTMGPDNNYGYTF.